This T cell receptor (beta chain) originates from a study of cytomegalovirus exposure and HLA in healthy donors (dated by TCRdb to about 2017). Regarding the study in general: An earlier analysis of about 530 of the donors reported under 300 Gb of sequence data and 95 million to 130 million unique TCR beta sequences obtained from around 190 million T cells. An early release covering roughly 580 HLA-typed donors comprised about 320 gigabases of sequencing data and approximately 85 million unique TCR sequences. Among the roughly 400 genotyped donors, approximately 81% belonged to the genetic ancestry cluster associated with self-reported Caucasian donors. The study aimed to test whether cataloging public T cell receptors could reveal signatures of past pathogen exposure. The study profiled the T cell repertoires of around 700 subjects by immunosequencing and related them to cytomegalovirus serostatus. In addition to the first cohort of several hundred subjects, a separate validation cohort of around 110 different subjects was used. To predict cytomegalovirus infection status, the study brought together high-throughput TCR immunosequencing, statistical association of individual TCRs with disease status, and machine learning. A later analysis re-analyzed previously published TCR beta repertoires from hundreds of donors and added high-resolution HLA genotyping to study TCR occurrence patterns. Rather than using new phenotypic data, the later analysis identified candidate immune exposures from TCR beta sequences and from how often those sequences occurred across donors. An earlier analysis of 500 to 650 of the donors applied high-throughput TCR beta sequencing to assess whether each TCR beta V gene segment acted as functional or pseudogenic. Alongside the repertoire data, information on donor age, sex, ethnicity and CMV serostatus was compiled. A later genetic analysis took genome-wide SNP genotypes for about three fifths of the 666 donors and used that subset as a discovery cohort. Every repertoire in the discovery cohort had been generated on one and the same sequencing platform. HLA typing included class I and class II loci at four-digit resolution. The number of donors typed differed by locus, with 629-630 for A, B, C, DRB1 and DQB1, more than 500 for DQA1, 606 for DPA1, and 450 to 480 for DPB1. Because of strong linkage in the cohort, roughly 5 DR-DQ haplotypes were treated as single units for association and clustering. Across approximately 400 genotyped donors of the cohort, an average of about 220,000 unique TCR beta nucleotide sequences per donor were sequenced, and approximately 17% of those sequences were non-productive.

Library construction relied on the immunoSEQ multiplex PCR assay. For the multiplex PCR, a mixture combining 60 forward primers for TCR Vbeta segments and 13 reverse primers for TCR Jbeta segments was used. A multiplex PCR assay on genomic DNA amplified the CDR3 region of rearranged TCR beta genes. The amplified TCR beta libraries were sequenced on the Illumina HiSeq System as 87-base-pair reads. The source study handled its data this way. In a later analysis, 80 million or so unique TCR beta chains were counted across the 500 to 850 repertoires, and some 10 million of these chains were shared by at least two donors. Raw reads were error-corrected and collapsed into unique sequences with a nearest-neighbor algorithm that merged closely related sequences to remove PCR and sequencing errors. CDR3 sequences were aligned to IMGT reference sequences to assign V, D and J gene segments. For a sequence to be retained, a match of at least six nucleotides was required to both a V gene segment and a J gene segment. Rearrangements were called productive when the CDR3 lacked stop codons and stayed in frame with V and J; all others were non-productive. Following IMGT convention, CDR3 was defined as the stretch from the second conserved V-encoded cysteine to the conserved J-encoded phenylalanine. In an earlier analysis of approximately 500 of the donors, sequences lacking an unambiguous match to a single V gene segment were excluded. An earlier analysis of fewer than 750 of the donors classified V segments as functional when productive rearrangements were above 56.7% and as segregating when the standard deviation between donors was above 5%. A statistical classification framework was developed to diagnose cytomegalovirus status using the catalog of TCR beta chain sequences. In a later analysis, TCR nucleotide sequences were compared against IMGT/GENE-DB human TR gene sequences so that V and J genes could be assigned. Using the TCRdist pipeline, a later analysis assigned CDR3 sequences along with most-parsimonious VDJ recombination scenarios. In a later analysis, every TCR beta chain was defined by the combination of its CDR3 amino acid sequence and its V-gene family, and reads without a unique V-gene family were dropped. A later analysis removed nearly 600 highly shared, low-generation-probability nucleotide sequences to deal with suspected cross-contamination and a sequencing artifact. A later analysis calculated a clonal expansion index for each public chain from normalized within-repertoire ranks of inferred template counts. Generation probabilities in a later analysis came from a VDJ recombination model fitted to out-of-frame rearrangements, and those results were checked against IGoR. In a later analysis, hypergeometric tests were used to score TCR-TCR, TCR-HLA and TCR-CMV co-occurrence, with a repertoire-size bias correction applied to TCR pairs. To estimate false discovery rates, a later analysis permuted the HLA or CMV assignments 20 times. In a later analysis, co-occurring TCRs were grouped using DBSCAN, with TCRdist sequence similarity added in when clustering inside HLA-allele-positive subsets. Repertoires with fewer than 30,000 or more than 120,000 public chains were left out of co-occurrence clustering, as were five repertoires with anomalous nucleotide sharing. Imported from immuneACCESS, the table was reduced by TCRdb to in-frame sequences with V and J called. These copies leave out some clones; in studies compared against another copy, an unresolved V gene accounts for under half, and the cause of the remainder is not known. The DNA was the basis for D and trimming; V, J and clone size are from that table. Counted in this sample were about 59,000 clones; about 80% of them appeared once. The top ten hold 1.6% of the sample.

The cohort comprised 666 healthy bone marrow donors. All cohort members were sampled while nominally healthy, although unrecorded immune exposures were likely present. CMV serostatus was recorded as positive for just under 300 and negative for about 50% of the 666 cohort members, whereas no CMV serostatus was recorded for the donor in question. A peripheral blood sample was collected from each donor, and TCR beta sequencing was performed on peripheral blood mononuclear cells. The Qiagen DNeasy Blood Extraction Kit was used to extract genomic DNA from the blood cell samples. On the study overall, not on this receptor specifically: A group of highly shared sequence variants was considered likely to be a technical artifact of the sequencing pipeline. Cytomegalovirus status was reported to be diagnosed by the classifier with high specificity and sensitivity in both the original and validation cohorts. In an earlier analysis of about 540 of the donors, most TCR beta V segments were observed in productive rearrangements about 90% or about 30% of the time, broadly matching IMGT annotations. A later genetic analysis associated a missense DCLRE1C variant with V-gene and J-gene trimming of TCR beta chains, and an independent cohort replicated the association. In a later genetic analysis, fewer N-insertions in productive TCRs were reported among donors in an Asian-associated ancestry cluster than the roughly 700-donor mean. The authors suggested that the approach could potentially be generalized to other disease states and immunological phenotypes. A further reported finding was that TCR beta sequences accurately predicted the HLA-A and HLA-B alleles for most subjects in the first cohort. A later analysis found that HLA-associated TCR beta chains were more clonally expanded and had lower generation probabilities than equally common non-associated chains. Because counts were too low, about 18 rarely observed V segments, including chromosome 9 orphons, were left out of the earlier analysis of 587 of the donors. A few of the identified cytomegalovirus-associated TCR beta chains were confirmed in vitro to be specific for cytomegalovirus antigens. In this cohort, only TCR beta chains were sequenced, and detectable features were limited by the absence of alpha or paired-chain data. Correlated functional status among segregating V segments might reflect linkage disequilibrium, but an unknown experimental factor could not be ruled out. Assigning TCR associations to individual alleles was difficult when HLA alleles, especially DR and DQ, strongly co-occurred. A later analysis reported that several top co-occurrence clusters appeared linked to parvovirus B19, influenza, CMV and Epstein-Barr virus. Most TCR sequences were observed very rarely across donors, whereas some public TCRs were present in many individuals. Because the 87-base-pair reads could not distinguish some IMGT-functional V segments, including TRBV6-2 and TRBV6-3, those segments were excluded. Because HLA typing was missing for some donors at each locus, association tests included only the typed subset. Immune exposure information for the cohort was limited to CMV serostatus. In a later analysis, most CMV-associated TCR beta chains were found to appear HLA-restricted, with HLA associations seemingly driven largely by CMV exposure. A later analysis found that TCR association rates varied across HLA loci, with DRB1 alleles showing the most associated TCRs and HLA-C alleles the fewest. In the study, some 160 TCR beta chains were listed as associated with cytomegalovirus. At a false discovery rate of 0.05, a later analysis linked 15,000 to 20,000 TCR beta sequences to specific HLA alleles. Roughly uniform sequencing depth across donors was assumed in presence/absence analyses, although this assumption may not hold.

V is pared back by 6 bases and J by 7 bases, with 13 bases lying between the germline termini. The CDR3 goes from the cysteine to the phenylalanine over 13 residues. Only CDR3 DNA remains: 39 bases, in frame from the first base. CDR1 MDHEN and CDR2 SYDVKM are derived from the germline V gene. This clone was found a few times. What this receptor recognizes is not known. The record has no base qualities; no much larger clone is one base away. This receptor was obtained from a human donor in good health. Here the chain combines TRBV28 and TRBJ1-5; the D segment could be TRBD1, given 5 matching bases. Sample: PBMCs. The CDR3 protein is CASSPLRGQPQHF. Read as DNA, the sequence is TGTGCCAGCAGCCCTCTAAGGGGCCAGCCCCAGCATTTT.